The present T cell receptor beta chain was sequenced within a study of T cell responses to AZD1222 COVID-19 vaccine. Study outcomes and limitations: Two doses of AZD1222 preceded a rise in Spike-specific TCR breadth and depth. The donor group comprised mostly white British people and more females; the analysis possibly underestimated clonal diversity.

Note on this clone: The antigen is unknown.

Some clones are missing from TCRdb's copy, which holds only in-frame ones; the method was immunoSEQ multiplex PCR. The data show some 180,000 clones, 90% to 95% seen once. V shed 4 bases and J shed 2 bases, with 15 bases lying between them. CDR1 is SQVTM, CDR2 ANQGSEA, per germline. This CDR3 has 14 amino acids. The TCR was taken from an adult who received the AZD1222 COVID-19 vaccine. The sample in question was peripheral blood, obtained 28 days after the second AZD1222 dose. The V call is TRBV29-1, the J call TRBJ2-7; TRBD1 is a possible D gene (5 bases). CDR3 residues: CSVVVTASTYEQYF. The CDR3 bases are TGCAGCGTTGTGGTGACAGCTTCGACCTACGAGCAGTACTTC.